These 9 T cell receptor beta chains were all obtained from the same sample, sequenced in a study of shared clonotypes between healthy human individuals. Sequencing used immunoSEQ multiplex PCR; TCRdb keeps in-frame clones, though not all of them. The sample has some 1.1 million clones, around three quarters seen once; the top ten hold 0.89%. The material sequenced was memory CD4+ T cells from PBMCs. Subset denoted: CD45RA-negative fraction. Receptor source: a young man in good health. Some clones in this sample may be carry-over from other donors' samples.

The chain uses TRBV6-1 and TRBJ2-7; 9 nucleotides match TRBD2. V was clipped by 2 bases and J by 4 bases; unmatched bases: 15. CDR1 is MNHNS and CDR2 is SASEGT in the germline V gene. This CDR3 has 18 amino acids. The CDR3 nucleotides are TGTGCCAGCAGTGAAAACCCCCTTGTAGCGGGAGCGTCATACGAGCAGTACTTC. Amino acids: CASSENPLVAGASYEQYF.

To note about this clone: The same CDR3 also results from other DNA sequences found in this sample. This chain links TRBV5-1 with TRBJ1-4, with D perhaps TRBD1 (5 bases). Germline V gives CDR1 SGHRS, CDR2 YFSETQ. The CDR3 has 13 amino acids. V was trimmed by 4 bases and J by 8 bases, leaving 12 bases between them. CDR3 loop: CASSLAGREKLFF. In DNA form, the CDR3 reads TGCGCCAGCAGCCTGGCGGGGCGCGAAAAACTGTTTTTT. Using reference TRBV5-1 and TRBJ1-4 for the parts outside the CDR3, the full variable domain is KAGVTQTPRYLIKTRGQQVTLSCSPISGHRSVSWYQQTPGQGLQFLFEYFSETQRNKGNFPGRFSGRQFSNSRSEMNVSTLELGDSALYLCASSLAGREKLFFGSGTQLSVL.

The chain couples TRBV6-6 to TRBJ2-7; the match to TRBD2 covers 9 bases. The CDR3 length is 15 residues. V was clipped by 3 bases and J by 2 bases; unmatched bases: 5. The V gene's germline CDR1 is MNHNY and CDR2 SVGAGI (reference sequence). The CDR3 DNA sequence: TGTGCCAGCAGTTATGTACTAGCGGGCCCCTACGAGCAGTACTTC. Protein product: CASSYVLAGPYEQYF.

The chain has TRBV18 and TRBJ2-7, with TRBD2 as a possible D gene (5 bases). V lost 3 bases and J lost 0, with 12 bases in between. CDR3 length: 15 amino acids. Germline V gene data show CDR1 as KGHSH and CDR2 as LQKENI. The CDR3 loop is CASSPGGFSSYEQYF. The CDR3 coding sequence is TGTGCCAGCTCACCTGGCGGGTTTTCCTCCTACGAGCAGTACTTC.

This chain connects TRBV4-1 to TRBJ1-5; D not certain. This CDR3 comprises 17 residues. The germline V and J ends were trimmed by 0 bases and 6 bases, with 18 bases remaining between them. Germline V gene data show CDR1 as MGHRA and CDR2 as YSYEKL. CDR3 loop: CASSQEGSTSRRQPQHF. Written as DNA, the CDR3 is TGCGCCAGCAGCCAAGAGGGGTCGACATCCAGGCGTCAGCCCCAGCATTTT.

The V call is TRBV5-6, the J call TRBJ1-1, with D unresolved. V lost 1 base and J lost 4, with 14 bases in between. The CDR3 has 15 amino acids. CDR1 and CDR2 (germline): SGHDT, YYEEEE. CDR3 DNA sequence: TGTGCCAGCAGCTTGTTTGGGGTTGGCGGCACTGAAGCTTTCTTT. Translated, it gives CASSLFGVGGTEAFF.

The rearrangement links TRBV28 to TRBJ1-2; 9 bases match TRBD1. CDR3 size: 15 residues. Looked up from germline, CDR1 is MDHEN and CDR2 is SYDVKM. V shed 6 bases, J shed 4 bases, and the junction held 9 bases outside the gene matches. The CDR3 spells CASSEGTGGSYGYTF. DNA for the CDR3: TGTGCCAGCAGCGAAGGCACAGGGGGCAGCTATGGCTACACCTTC.

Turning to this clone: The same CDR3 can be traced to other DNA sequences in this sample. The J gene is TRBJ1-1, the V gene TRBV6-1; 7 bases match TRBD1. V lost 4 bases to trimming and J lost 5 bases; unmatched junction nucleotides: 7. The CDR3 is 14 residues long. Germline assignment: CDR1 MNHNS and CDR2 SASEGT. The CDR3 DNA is TGTGCCAGCAGTGTTCAGGGGGTGGGAACTGAAGCTTTCTTT. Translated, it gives CASSVQGVGTEAFF.

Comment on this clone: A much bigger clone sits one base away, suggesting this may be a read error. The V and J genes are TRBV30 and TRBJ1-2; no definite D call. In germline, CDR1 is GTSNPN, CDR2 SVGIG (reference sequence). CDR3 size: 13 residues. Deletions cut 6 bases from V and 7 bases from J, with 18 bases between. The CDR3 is CACSLTATLGYTF. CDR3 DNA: TGTGCCTGTAGTCTTACCGCAACACTTGGCTACACCTTC. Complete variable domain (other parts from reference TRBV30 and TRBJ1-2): SQTIHQWPATLVQPVGSPLSLECTVEGTSNPNLYWYRQAAGRGLQLLFYSVGIGQISSEVPQNLSASRPQDRQFILSSKKLLLSDSGFYLCACSLTATLGYTFGSGTRLTVV.